This TCR beta chain was identified during a study of blood T cell repertoires in COVID-19. Sequencing used immunoSEQ multiplex PCR; TCRdb keeps in-frame clones, though not all of them. The sample holds about 300,000 clones, under 90% seen once. The CDR3 totals 15 residues. This chain joins TRBV1 and TRBJ2-5; no DNA check was done on the table's D call, TRBD1. TRBV1 is annotated as a pseudogene. The sequence was obtained from a woman in her twenties or thirties with COVID-19, enrolled during active disease. The sample was peripheral blood. The CDR3 is CTSSQWVAAQGTQYF. As DNA, the CDR3 is TGCACCAGCAGCCAATGGGTGGCAGCCCAGGGGACCCAGTACTTC.